This is a list of T cell receptor beta chains from one sample in a study of OX40 agonist ivuxolimab in advanced cancers. Only in-frame clones appear in the TCRdb table, and some are missing; sequencing was by immunoSEQ multiplex PCR. The data hold under 100,000 clones, with around 89% observed a single time. The material was CD4+ or CD8+ T cells sorted from blood, obtained in a trial of the OX40 agonist ivuxolimab. These receptors all come from an adult with an advanced solid tumor such as melanoma, head and neck, liver or kidney cancer. Each CDR3 is given with its conserved first and last residue. The order of the fields is CDR3 DNA, CDR3 protein, V gene, J gene, clone size, D gene. The D gene is left open where the match is weak. Expanded clones are given a class, and other clones once, few, many or no size at all.

CDR3 DNA: TGTGCCTGGCAGCGGGGCACAGATACGCAGTATTTT
CDR3 protein: CAWQRGTDTQYF
V gene: TRBV30
J gene: TRBJ2-3
clone size: few
D gene: NA

CDR3 DNA: TGTGCCAGCAGTTTATCGGGGGGGATCACCGGGGAGCTGTTTTTT
CDR3 protein: CASSLSGGITGELFF
V gene: TRBV27
J gene: TRBJ2-2
clone size: NA
D gene: TRBD2

CDR3 DNA: TGCGCCAGCAGAGTAAACGATAATGAAAAACTGTTTTTT
CDR3 protein: CASRVNDNEKLFF
V gene: TRBV5-1
J gene: TRBJ1-4
clone size: NA
D gene: NA

CDR3 DNA: TGTGCCAGCAGTAACCGACAGGGAGGCACCGGGGAGCTGTTTTTT
CDR3 protein: CASSNRQGGTGELFF
V gene: TRBV6-5
J gene: TRBJ2-2
clone size: NA
D gene: NA

CDR3 DNA: TGCGCCAGCAGCCAAGATGGGGCAGGGGATCAAGAGACCCAGTACTTC
CDR3 protein: CASSQDGAGDQETQYF
V gene: TRBV4-1
J gene: TRBJ2-5
clone size: NA
D gene: NA

CDR3 DNA: TGCGCCAGCAGCCCCCGGGGACAGGATAATTCACCCCTCCACTTT
CDR3 protein: CASSPRGQDNSPLHF
V gene: TRBV5-1
J gene: TRBJ1-6
clone size: NA
D gene: TRBD1

CDR3 DNA: TGTGCCAGCCGACAGGGTGCCTCCTACGAGCAGTACTTC
CDR3 protein: CASRQGASYEQYF
V gene: TRBV28
J gene: TRBJ2-7
clone size: NA
D gene: TRBD1

CDR3 DNA: TGTGCCAGCAGCCCCCGACAGGGGTGGCTAGCGGGAGGGTACAAAAACATTCAGTACTTC
CDR3 protein: CASSPRQGWLAGGYKNIQYF
V gene: TRBV7-8
J gene: TRBJ2-4
clone size: NA
D gene: TRBD2

CDR3 DNA: TGTGCCAGCAGTGAGTTGGGACAGAGGGGCTACACCTTC
CDR3 protein: CASSELGQRGYTF
V gene: TRBV2
J gene: TRBJ1-2
clone size: NA
D gene: TRBD1

CDR3 DNA: TGTGCCAGCAAGGAGGGAATGGGAGAGACCCAGTACTTC
CDR3 protein: CASKEGMGETQYF
V gene: TRBV28
J gene: TRBJ2-5
clone size: NA
D gene: NA

CDR3 DNA: TGTGCCAGCAGCTTGGTAGGGTTAGGACACGAGCAGTACTTC
CDR3 protein: CASSLVGLGHEQYF
V gene: TRBV7-9
J gene: TRBJ2-7
clone size: NA
D gene: NA

CDR3 DNA: TGTGCCAGCAGCTCCACAAATCCGCGACAGGGGGCTAACTATGGCTACACCTTC
CDR3 protein: CASSSTNPRQGANYGYTF
V gene: TRBV7-8
J gene: TRBJ1-2
clone size: NA
D gene: TRBD1

CDR3 DNA: TGTGCCAGCGCTTCGGTTCAGACGAGGGGCTACACCTTC
CDR3 protein: CASASVQTRGYTF
V gene: TRBV2
J gene: TRBJ1-2
clone size: NA
D gene: NA

CDR3 DNA: TGTGCCAGCAGCCCCCGGGACCGTAGGCACACTGAAGCTTTCTTT
CDR3 protein: CASSPRDRRHTEAFF
V gene: TRBV7-9
J gene: TRBJ1-1
clone size: NA
D gene: NA

CDR3 DNA: TGTGCCAGCAGCGTAGAAAACAGCGACACTGAAGCTTTCTTT
CDR3 protein: CASSVENSDTEAFF
V gene: TRBV9
J gene: TRBJ1-1
clone size: NA
D gene: NA

CDR3 DNA: TGTGCCACATCTGGGCGTTCAGACGGGAGCTCGTACAATGAGCAGTTCTTC
CDR3 protein: CATSGRSDGSSYNEQFF
V gene: TRBV10-3
J gene: TRBJ2-1
clone size: NA
D gene: NA

CDR3 DNA: TGTGCCAGCAGGGGACAGGGAGGGCCTCAGCCCCAGCATTTT
CDR3 protein: CASRGQGGPQPQHF
V gene: TRBV6-1
J gene: TRBJ1-5
clone size: NA
D gene: TRBD1

CDR3 DNA: TGCGCCAGCAGCTTGGGGCCTGACAGGGACGCTGAAGCTTTCTTT
CDR3 protein: CASSLGPDRDAEAFF
V gene: TRBV5-1
J gene: TRBJ1-1
clone size: NA
D gene: TRBD1

CDR3 DNA: TGCGCCAGCACCGGGACGGCGAACACCGGGGAGCTGTTTTTT
CDR3 protein: CASTGTANTGELFF
V gene: TRBV10-1
J gene: TRBJ2-2
clone size: NA
D gene: NA

CDR3 DNA: TGTGCCTGGAACCGGGAGGGACCCAAGCTCTTC
CDR3 protein: CAWNREGPKLF
V gene: TRBV30
J gene: TRBJ2-1
clone size: NA
D gene: TRBD2

CDR3 DNA: TGTGCCAGCTCAGGTGCAGGGCAAGAGACCCAGTACTTC
CDR3 protein: CASSGAGQETQYF
V gene: TRBV18
J gene: TRBJ2-5
clone size: NA
D gene: NA

CDR3 DNA: TGTGCCAGCAGCCGTGAGCGGGGGACAGATACGCAGTATTTT
CDR3 protein: CASSRERGTDTQYF
V gene: TRBV6-5
J gene: TRBJ2-3
clone size: NA
D gene: TRBD2

CDR3 DNA: TGTGCCAGCAGCCCCTTACATCCCCATCCTTCCCCAAACTATGGCTACACCTTC
CDR3 protein: CASSPLHPHPSPNYGYTF
V gene: TRBV21-1
J gene: TRBJ1-2
clone size: NA
D gene: NA

CDR3 DNA: TGCGCCAGCAGTGACTACAGATACACAGATACGCAGTATTTT
CDR3 protein: CASSDYRYTDTQYF
V gene: TRBV10-1
J gene: TRBJ2-3
clone size: NA
D gene: NA

CDR3 DNA: TGTGCCATCAGGGAGCGGGGGACTAGCGGGGTGGAAACAGATACGCAGTATTTT
CDR3 protein: CAIRERGTSGVETDTQYF
V gene: TRBV10-3
J gene: TRBJ2-3
clone size: NA
D gene: TRBD2

CDR3 DNA: TGTGCCAGTAGTATAAAAGGCGGACAGGGCACTTACGAGCAGTACTTC
CDR3 protein: CASSIKGGQGTYEQYF
V gene: TRBV19
J gene: TRBJ2-7
clone size: NA
D gene: TRBD1

CDR3 DNA: TGTGCCAGTACCAACAAGAAGGGGGGCCAGAACACTGAAGCTTTCTTT
CDR3 protein: CASTNKKGGQNTEAFF
V gene: TRBV19
J gene: TRBJ1-1
clone size: NA
D gene: NA